This T cell receptor (beta chain) was captured in a study of cytomegalovirus exposure and HLA in healthy donors. A word on this clone: Its antigen is as yet unknown.

This CDR3 has 14 amino acids. After removal of 4 bases from V and 3 bases from J, the junction contained 2 bases not matched to a gene. CDR1 and CDR2 from the germline V gene are SGHRS and YFSETQ. Study-level findings and limits: One later analysis, an examination of the 100 to 150 validation repertoires, found that first-cohort TCR clusters tended to co-occur in them. Cytomegalovirus association was listed for 164 TCR beta chains. Most observed TCR sequences were rare, whereas some public TCRs were detected in many donors.

Clones were read by immunoSEQ multiplex PCR, and TCRdb kept only the in-frame ones, dropping some. Of over 150,000 clones in the sample, 85% were seen once. The sequenced sample consisted of PBMCs. This chain uses TRBV5-1 with TRBJ1-1; 11 bases fit TRBD1. This TCR was recovered from a man younger than 30 in good health and CMV-seropositive. CDR3 residues: CASSGTGGDTEAFF. For the CDR3, the DNA is TGCGCCAGCAGCGGGACAGGGGGAGACACTGAAGCTTTCTTT.